This T cell receptor (beta chain) was identified in a study of neurological immune-mediated disorders. The method for making cDNA was 5'RACE, and it used 10-nucleotide random UMIs. TCRdb reprocessed the 5' RACE reads via MiXCR and lists one record per CDR3 protein. This table holds roughly 98,000 distinct CDR3 sequences, approximately 13% found once. The germline gives CDR1 DFQATT, CDR2 SNEGSKA (reference sequence). V was pared by 0 bases and J by 3 bases, with 11 bases of the junction left unmatched. This CDR3 has 16 amino acids. The time point was: longitudinal time-point 2. PBMCs stored at -80 C, 2 million in total, were the source of the unsorted libraries. Study observations and caveats: CDR3 amino acid sequences found in expanded clones were never shared across subjects, suggesting private repertoires in all groups. The level of TCR clonal expansion was highest in patients with HTLV-1-associated myelopathy and lowest in multiple sclerosis, where it fell below the level seen in healthy controls.

This clonotype was recorded at least ten times. Its antigen is as yet unknown. The clonotype originates from a female donor with HTLV-1-associated myelopathy (HAM/TSP). The chain is built from TRBV20-1 and TRBJ2-7; 7 bases agree with TRBD1. Sequences were obtained from PBMCs. In DNA form, the CDR3 reads TGCAGTGCTAGAGATTACCAGGGGGATCCCCGCTACGAGCAGTACTTC. It yields the protein CSARDYQGDPRYEQYF.